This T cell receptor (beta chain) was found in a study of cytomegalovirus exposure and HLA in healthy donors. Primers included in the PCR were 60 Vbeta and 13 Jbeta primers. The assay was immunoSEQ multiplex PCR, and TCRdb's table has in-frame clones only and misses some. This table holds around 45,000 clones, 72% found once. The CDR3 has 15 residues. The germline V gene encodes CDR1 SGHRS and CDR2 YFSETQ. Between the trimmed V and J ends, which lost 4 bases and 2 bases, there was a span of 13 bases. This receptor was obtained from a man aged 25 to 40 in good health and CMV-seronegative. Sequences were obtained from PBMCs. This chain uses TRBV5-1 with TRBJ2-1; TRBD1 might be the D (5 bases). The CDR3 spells CASSPYPGTYNEQFF. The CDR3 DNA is TGCGCCAGCAGCCCCTACCCAGGGACCTACAATGAGCAGTTCTTC.